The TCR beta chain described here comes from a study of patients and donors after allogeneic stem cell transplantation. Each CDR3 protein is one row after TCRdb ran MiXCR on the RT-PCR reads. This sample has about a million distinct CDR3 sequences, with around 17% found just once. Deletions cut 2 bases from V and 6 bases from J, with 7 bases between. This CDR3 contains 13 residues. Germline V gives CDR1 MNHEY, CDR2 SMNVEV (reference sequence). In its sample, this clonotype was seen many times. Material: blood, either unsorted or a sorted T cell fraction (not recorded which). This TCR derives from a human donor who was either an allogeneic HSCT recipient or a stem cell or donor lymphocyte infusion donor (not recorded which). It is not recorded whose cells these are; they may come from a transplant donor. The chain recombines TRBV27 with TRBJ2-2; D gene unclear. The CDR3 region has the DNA TGTGCCAGCAGTTTAATCGGTTCCGGGGAGCTGTTTTTT. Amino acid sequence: CASSLIGSGELFF.